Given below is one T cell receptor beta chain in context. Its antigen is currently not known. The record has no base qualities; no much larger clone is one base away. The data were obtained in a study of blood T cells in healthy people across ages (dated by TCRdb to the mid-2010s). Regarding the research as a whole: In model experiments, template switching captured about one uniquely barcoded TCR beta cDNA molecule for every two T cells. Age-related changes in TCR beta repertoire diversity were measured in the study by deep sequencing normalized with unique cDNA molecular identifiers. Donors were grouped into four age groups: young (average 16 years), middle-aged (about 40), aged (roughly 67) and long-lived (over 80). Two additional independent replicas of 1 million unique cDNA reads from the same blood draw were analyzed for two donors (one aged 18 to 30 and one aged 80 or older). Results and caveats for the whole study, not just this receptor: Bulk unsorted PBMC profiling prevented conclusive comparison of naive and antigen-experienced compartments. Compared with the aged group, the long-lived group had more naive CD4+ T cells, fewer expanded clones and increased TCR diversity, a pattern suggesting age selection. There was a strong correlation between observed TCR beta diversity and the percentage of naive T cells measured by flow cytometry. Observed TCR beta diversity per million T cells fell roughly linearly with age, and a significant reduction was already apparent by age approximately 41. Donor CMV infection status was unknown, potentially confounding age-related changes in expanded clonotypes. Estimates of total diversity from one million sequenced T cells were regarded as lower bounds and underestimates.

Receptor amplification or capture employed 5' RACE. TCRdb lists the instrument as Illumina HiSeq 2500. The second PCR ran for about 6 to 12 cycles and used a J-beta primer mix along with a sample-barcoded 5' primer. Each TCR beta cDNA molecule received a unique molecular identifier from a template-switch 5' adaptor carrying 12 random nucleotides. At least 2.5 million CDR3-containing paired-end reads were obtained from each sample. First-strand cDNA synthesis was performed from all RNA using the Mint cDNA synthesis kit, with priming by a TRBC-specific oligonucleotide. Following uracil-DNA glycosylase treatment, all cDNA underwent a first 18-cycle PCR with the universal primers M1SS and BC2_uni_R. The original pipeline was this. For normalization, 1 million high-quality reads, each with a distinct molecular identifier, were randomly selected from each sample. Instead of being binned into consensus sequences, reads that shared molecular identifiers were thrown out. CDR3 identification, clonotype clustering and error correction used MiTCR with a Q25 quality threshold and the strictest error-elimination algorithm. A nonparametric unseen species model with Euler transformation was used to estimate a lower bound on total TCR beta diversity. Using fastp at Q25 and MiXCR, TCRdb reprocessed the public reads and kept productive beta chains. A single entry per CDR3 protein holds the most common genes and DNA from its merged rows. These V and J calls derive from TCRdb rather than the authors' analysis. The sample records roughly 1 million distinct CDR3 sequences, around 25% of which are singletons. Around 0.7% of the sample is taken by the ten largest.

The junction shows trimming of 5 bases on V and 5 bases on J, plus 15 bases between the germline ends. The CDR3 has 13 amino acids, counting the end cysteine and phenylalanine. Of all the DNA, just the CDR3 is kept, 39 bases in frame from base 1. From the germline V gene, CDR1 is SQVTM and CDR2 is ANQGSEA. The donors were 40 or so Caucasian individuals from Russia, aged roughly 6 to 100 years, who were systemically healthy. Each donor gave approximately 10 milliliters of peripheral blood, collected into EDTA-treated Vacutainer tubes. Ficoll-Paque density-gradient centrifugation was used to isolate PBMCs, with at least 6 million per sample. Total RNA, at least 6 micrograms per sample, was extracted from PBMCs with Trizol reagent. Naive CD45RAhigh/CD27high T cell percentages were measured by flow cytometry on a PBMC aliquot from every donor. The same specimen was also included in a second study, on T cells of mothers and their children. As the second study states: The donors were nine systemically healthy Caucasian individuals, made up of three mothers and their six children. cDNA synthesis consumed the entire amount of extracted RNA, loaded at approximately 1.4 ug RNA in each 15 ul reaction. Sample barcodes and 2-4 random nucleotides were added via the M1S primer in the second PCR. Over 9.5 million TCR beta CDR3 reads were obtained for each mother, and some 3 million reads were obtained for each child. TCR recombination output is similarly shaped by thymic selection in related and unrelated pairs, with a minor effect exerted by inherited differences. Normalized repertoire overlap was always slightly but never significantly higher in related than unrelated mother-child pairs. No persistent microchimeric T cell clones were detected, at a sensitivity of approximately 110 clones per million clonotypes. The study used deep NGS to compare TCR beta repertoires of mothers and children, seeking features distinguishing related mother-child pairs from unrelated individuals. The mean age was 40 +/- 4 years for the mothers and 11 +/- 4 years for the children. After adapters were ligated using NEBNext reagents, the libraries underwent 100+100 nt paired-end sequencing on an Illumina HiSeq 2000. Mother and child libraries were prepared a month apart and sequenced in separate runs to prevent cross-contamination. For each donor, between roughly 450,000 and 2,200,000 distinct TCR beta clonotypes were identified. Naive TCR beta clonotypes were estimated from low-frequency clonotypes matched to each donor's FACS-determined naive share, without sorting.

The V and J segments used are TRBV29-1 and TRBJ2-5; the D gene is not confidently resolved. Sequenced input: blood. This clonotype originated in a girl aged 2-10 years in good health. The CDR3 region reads CSVSGRWMETQYF. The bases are TGCAGCGTTAGTGGCCGGTGGATGGAGACCCAGTACTTC.